Listed here are 14 T cell receptor beta chains from one sample, sequenced in a study of siplizumab effects on memory and regulatory T cells. Some clones are missing from TCRdb's copy, which holds only in-frame ones; the method was immunoSEQ multiplex PCR. The sample includes 90,000 to 140,000 clones, approximately 94% of them seen just once. Specimen: CD4+ T cells sorted from blood. The source is a human donor in good health.

J is TRBJ2-5 and V is TRBV6-6; 12 bases align to TRBD2. V gave up 6 bases and J gave up 5 bases; unmatched junction bases: 4. CDR1 is MNHNY and CDR2 is SVGAGI in the germline V gene (reference sequence). The CDR3 loop spans 14 amino acids. CDR3 sequence reads: CASRGGLAGETQYF. Here the CDR3 DNA reads TGTGCCAGCAGGGGAGGACTAGCGGGGGAGACCCAGTACTTC.

This chain links TRBV19 with TRBJ1-2; D may be TRBD1 (6 bases). V lost 7 bases, J lost 7 bases, and 19 bases lay in between. This CDR3 is built from 14 residues. Per germline, CDR1 LNHDA and CDR2 SQIVND (reference sequence). CDR3 sequence: CASNLGQKVAGYTF. The DNA for the CDR3 is TGTGCCAGTAACCTTGGACAGAAAGTCGCTGGCTACACCTTC.

The V gene is TRBV5-8, the J gene TRBJ2-3; weak D call: TRBD1 (6 bases). Per the germline V gene, CDR1 is SGHTS and CDR2 is YDEGEE. The V end was cut by 3 bases, the J end by 2 bases, with 10 bases between. The CDR3 has 14 residues. CDR3 in DNA: TGTGCCAGCAGCTCCACAGGGCTCACAGATACGCAGTATTTT. Encoded protein: CASSSTGLTDTQYF.

The CDR3 nucleotides are TGTGCCAGCAGTCCCCTGACAGCTTCGAGGGAGACCCAGTACTTC. This translates into CASSPLTASRETQYF. The gene calls are TRBV6-1 and TRBJ2-5, with a weak D call TRBD1 (5 bases). CDR1 MNHNS and CDR2 SASEGT come from the germline V gene. The CDR3 runs to 15 residues. V was shortened by 5 bases and J by 5 bases, with 18 bases between the two germline ends.

The chain has TRBV2 and TRBJ2-3; no reliable D call. Germline V lookup: CDR1 SNHLY, CDR2 FYNNEI. The CDR3 totals 13 residues. V was cut by 2 bases and J by 10 bases, with 13 bases left in between. The CDR3 DNA reads TGTGCCAGCAGTGAACCTTTCAGGACCGCGCAGTATTTT. This sequence encodes CASSEPFRTAQYF.

The J gene is TRBJ2-1, the V gene TRBV18, with 9 bases lining up with TRBD2. CDR1 KGHSH and CDR2 LQKENI come from the germline V gene. Germline trimming cut 2 bases from V and 0 bases from J; bases unmatched to any gene: 8. The CDR3 length is 18 residues. CDR3 sequence reads: CASSPGFSGSISYNEQFF. The CDR3 DNA is TGTGCCAGCTCACCAGGCTTTAGCGGGAGTATCTCCTACAATGAGCAGTTCTTC.

The chain uses TRBV2 and TRBJ1-1; D gene uncertain. Trimming stripped 4 bases from V and 0 bases from J, with 6 bases between. The CDR3 has 13 amino acids. Germline values: CDR1 SNHLY, CDR2 FYNNEI. The CDR3 bases are TGTGCCAGCAGTGGAATCATGAACACTGAAGCTTTCTTT. Its translation: CASSGIMNTEAFF.

This sequence joins TRBV11-2 and TRBJ2-7, with 9 bases matching TRBD2. The CDR3 is 15 residues long. The germline gives CDR1 SGHAT, CDR2 FQNNGV. The V and J ends lost 5 bases and 2 bases, in that order; junction bases with no gene match: 7. The DNA for the CDR3 is TGTGCCAGCAGCCCCGGGGCGGGGGGGGCCTACGAGCAGTACTTC. Translation gives CASSPGAGGAYEQYF.

The V call is TRBV11-1, the J call TRBJ1-2; D gene uncertain. Germline V gene data show CDR1 as SGHAT and CDR2 as FQDESV (reference sequence). Between the trimmed V and J ends, which lost 5 bases and 2 bases, there was a span of 12 bases. This CDR3 spans 14 amino acids. The CDR3 reads CASSPQGPNYGYTF. For the CDR3, the DNA is TGTGCCAGCAGCCCCCAAGGGCCCAACTATGGCTACACCTTC.

The V gene is TRBV19, the J gene TRBJ1-2, with D possibly TRBD1 on 5 matching bases. Germline loops: CDR1 LNHDA, CDR2 SQIVND (reference sequence). V was cut by 3 bases and J by 1 base, with 6 bases left in between. This CDR3 spans 13 amino acids. This chain's CDR3 is CASSMGVNYGYTF. Here the CDR3 DNA reads TGTGCCAGTAGTATGGGGGTTAACTATGGCTACACCTTC.

The V gene is TRBV6-1, the J gene TRBJ2-7; 7 bases match TRBD1. With V trimmed by 7 bases and J by 0 bases, 3 bases remained unmatched. The CDR3 is 13 amino acids. The germline V gene has CDR1 MNHNS and CDR2 SASEGT. CDR3 residues: CASKRQGSYEQYF. For the CDR3, the DNA is TGTGCCAGCAAGAGACAGGGCTCCTACGAGCAGTACTTC.

The V gene is TRBV19, the J gene TRBJ2-2; TRBD1 aligns across 12 bases. The V gene's germline CDR1 is LNHDA and CDR2 SQIVND (reference sequence). This CDR3 is built from 17 residues. The junction had 5 bases not matched to a gene; V was cut back by 4 bases and J by 2 bases. CDR3 nucleotide sequence: TGTGCCAGTAGTAGGGGGACAGGGGGCCTAAACACCGGGGAGCTGTTTTTT. As protein: CASSRGTGGLNTGELFF.

The V gene is TRBV5-6, the J gene TRBJ2-7; 10 bases agree with TRBD1. V shed 2 bases, J shed 4 bases, and the junction held 3 bases outside the gene matches. The CDR3 is made up of 14 amino acids. Germline CDR1 is SGHDT and CDR2 is YYEEEE. DNA of the CDR3: TGTGCCAGCAGCTTCGGACAGGGGGTGTACGAGCAGTACTTC. Translated, it gives CASSFGQGVYEQYF. Full variable domain (rest looked up from reference TRBV5-6 and TRBJ2-7): DAGVTQSPTHLIKTRGQQVTLRCSPKSGHDTVSWYQQALGQGPQFIFQYYEEEERQRGNFPDRFSGHQFPNYSSELNVNALLLGDSALYLCASSFGQGVYEQYFGPGTRLTVT.

V usage is TRBV6-5 and J usage is TRBJ1-2; possible D gene TRBD1, 5 bases. CDR1 and CDR2 (germline): MNHEY, SVGAGI. Trimming pared 0 bases from V and 8 bases from J, leaving 16 bases between. The CDR3 has 15 amino acids. The CDR3 DNA follows: TGTGCCAGCAGTTACTCGGAAGCCCAGGGTGAGGGCTACACCTTC. Translating gives CASSYSEAQGEGYTF.